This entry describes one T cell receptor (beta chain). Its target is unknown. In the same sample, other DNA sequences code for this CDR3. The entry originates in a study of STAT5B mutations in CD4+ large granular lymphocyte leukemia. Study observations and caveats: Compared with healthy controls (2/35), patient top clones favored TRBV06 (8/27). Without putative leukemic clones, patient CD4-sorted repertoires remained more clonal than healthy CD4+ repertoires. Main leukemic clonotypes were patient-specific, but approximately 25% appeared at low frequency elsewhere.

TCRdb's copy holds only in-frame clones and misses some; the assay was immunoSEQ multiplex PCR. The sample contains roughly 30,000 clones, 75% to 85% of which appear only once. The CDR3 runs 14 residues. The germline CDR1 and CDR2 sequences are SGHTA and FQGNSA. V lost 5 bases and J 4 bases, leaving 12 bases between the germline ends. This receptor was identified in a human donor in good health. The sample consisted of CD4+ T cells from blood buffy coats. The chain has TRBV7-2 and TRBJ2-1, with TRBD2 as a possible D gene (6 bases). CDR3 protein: CASSRGGGYNEQFF. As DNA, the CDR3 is TGTGCCAGCAGCCGCGGTGGAGGGTACAATGAGCAGTTCTTC.